The 3 T cell receptor beta chains presented below share a single source sample, sequenced in a study of cytomegalovirus exposure and HLA in healthy donors (dated by TCRdb to between 2016 and 2019). Libraries came from the immunoSEQ multiplex PCR assay. A mixture of 60 forward primers for TCR Vbeta segments and 13 reverse primers for TCR Jbeta segments was used in the multiplex PCR. The table was pulled from immuneACCESS by TCRdb, which kept in-frame rearrangements only. Such tables lose some clones; where checked, under half of the loss comes from unresolved V genes, and the rest has no known cause. This sample lists about 65,000 clones; roughly 78% were detected once. Jointly, the top ten make up around 4% of the sample. The specimen was PBMCs. The receptors were sampled from a woman under 40 in good health and CMV-seronegative.

CDR3 coding DNA: TGTGCCAGCAGCAAGCTACGGACAGGGGCAGGGGGGCAGTTCTTC. Its protein product is CASSKLRTGAGGQFF. This sequence joins TRBV21-1 and TRBJ2-1; the table's D call, TRBD1, has no DNA check behind it. TRBV21-1 is reported as a pseudogene. CDR3 length equals 15 residues.

This sequence joins TRBV4-1 and TRBJ2-5, with D possibly matching TRBD1 (6 bases). Per germline, CDR1 MGHRA and CDR2 YSYEKL. The CDR3 has 14 residues. V lost 0 bases and J 4 bases, leaving 9 bases between the germline ends. The CDR3 region is CASSQDGQRETQYF. CDR3 in DNA: TGCGCCAGCAGCCAAGACGGACAGAGAGAGACCCAGTACTTC.

The V and J genes are TRBV2 and TRBJ2-2; tentative D call: TRBD2 (5 bases). This CDR3 region has 14 residues. V lost 5 bases and J lost 4, with 11 bases in between. Germline CDR1 is SNHLY and CDR2 is FYNNEI. CDR3 in amino acids: CASSLPTSTGELFF. CDR3 coding DNA: TGTGCCAGCAGTCTCCCTACTAGCACCGGGGAGCTGTTTTTT.